Presented here are 26 T cell receptor beta chains from one specimen sequenced in a study of CD8 T cells in ankylosing spondylitis. TCRdb re-analysed the 5' RACE reads in MiXCR, keeping a single row per CDR3 protein. The table has 200,000 or so distinct CDR3 sequences, about 20% seen once; the top ten hold approximately 4%. Sequencing input: blood, either unsorted or a sorted T cell fraction (not recorded which). These receptor sequences come from a male donor under 35 with ankylosing spondylitis or in good health (not recorded which).

This clonotype was detected only a few times. CDR3 sequence (DNA): TGTGCCAGCAGCCGGAAAGGCCTAAAGAATGGCTACACCTTC. Translated, it gives CASSRKGLKNGYTF. The J gene is TRBJ1-2, the V gene TRBV3-1; D uncertain. Deletions cut 4 bases from V and 6 bases from J, with 15 bases between. Germline V lookup: CDR1 LGHDT, CDR2 YNNKEL (reference sequence). The CDR3 is 14 amino acids.

The V and J genes are TRBV4-2 and TRBJ2-1; D remains ambiguous. CDR1 LGHNA and CDR2 YNFKEQ come from the germline V gene. V was trimmed by 0 bases and J by 4 bases, leaving 10 bases between them. The CDR3 spans 15 residues. Written as DNA, the CDR3 is TGTGCCAGCAGCCAAGACCCCGACCTATACAATGAGCAGTTCTTC. As protein: CASSQDPDLYNEQFF.

This clonotype was observed at least ten times. The V gene is TRBV18, the J gene TRBJ2-6, with D hard to call. Germline V lookup: CDR1 KGHSH, CDR2 LQKENI. The germline V and J ends were trimmed by 0 bases and 4 bases, with 7 bases remaining between them. The CDR3 has 15 amino acids. The DNA of the CDR3 is TGTGCCAGCTCACCACCCCCCCAGGGGGCCAACGTCCTGACTTTC. Translation gives CASSPPPQGANVLTF.

This clonotype occurred many times. The V and J genes are TRBV12-3 or TRBV12-4 and TRBJ1-2; 8 bases fit TRBD1. J lost 6 bases, V lost 5 bases, and 8 bases had no gene match. There are 14 residues in the CDR3. CDR3 sequence: CASSPRTGSHGYTF. In DNA form, the CDR3 reads TGTGCCAGCAGTCCAAGGACAGGGTCGCATGGCTACACCTTC.

There are many counts of this clonotype. The V gene is TRBV29-1, the J gene TRBJ2-1; D not resolved. Per the germline V gene, CDR1 is SQVTM and CDR2 is ANQGSEA. The V and J ends lost 3 bases and 0 bases respectively, with 6 bases between them. This CDR3 spans 13 amino acids. CDR3 sequence: CSVDGHSYNEQFF. In DNA, the CDR3 is TGCAGCGTTGACGGGCACTCCTACAATGAGCAGTTCTTC.

This clonotype was seen more than once but under ten times. V is TRBV7-2 and J is TRBJ2-5; D gene unclear. V was pared by 8 bases and J by 5 bases, with 21 bases between. The germline V gene encodes CDR1 SGHTA and CDR2 FQGNSA. The CDR3 covers 15 residues. DNA for the CDR3: TGTGCCAGCGGGTGGGCGGAAGAACCCTGGGAGACCCAGTACTTC. Its protein is CASGWAEEPWETQYF.

This chain connects TRBV20-1 to TRBJ2-2; D possibly corresponds to TRBD2 (6 bases). This CDR3 is 15 amino acids long. V was pared by 0 bases and J by 7 bases, with 15 bases between. Germline-derived CDR1 and CDR2 are DFQATT and SNEGSKA (reference sequence). DNA of the CDR3: TGCAGTGCTAGAGATTGGGGGGTAGGCGGCGGGGAGCTGTTTTTT. It yields the protein CSARDWGVGGGELFF.

This clonotype was found many times. The chain has TRBV5-1 and TRBJ2-1; TRBD1 aligns across 8 bases. This CDR3 contains 18 residues. The junction had 12 bases not matched to a gene; V was cut back by 4 bases and J by 0 bases. Germline CDR1 reads SGHRS; CDR2 reads YFSETQ. CDR3 loop: CASSLTGGSGSSYNEQFF. CDR3 nucleotide sequence: TGCGCCAGCAGCCTCACAGGGGGGTCAGGGAGCTCCTACAATGAGCAGTTCTTC. Complete variable domain (other parts from reference TRBV5-1 and TRBJ2-1): KAGVTQTPRYLIKTRGQQVTLSCSPISGHRSVSWYQQTPGQGLQFLFEYFSETQRNKGNFPGRFSGRQFSNSRSEMNVSTLELGDSALYLCASSLTGGSGSSYNEQFFGPGTRLTVL.

This clonotype was counted at least ten times. The gene calls are TRBV6-5 and TRBJ1-2, with 9 positions matching TRBD1. CDR1 is MNHEY, CDR2 SVGAGI, per germline. Germline trimming cut 7 bases from V and 8 bases from J; bases unmatched to any gene: 8. The length of the CDR3 is 13 residues. The CDR3 coding sequence is TGTGCCAGCACCGGAACAGGGGGCAGGGGCTACACCTTC. It codes for CASTGTGGRGYTF.

As DNA, the CDR3 is TGCGCCAGCAGCGCGGACAGCTCAGATACGCAGTATTTT. Its protein is CASSADSSDTQYF. J is TRBJ2-3 and V is TRBV5-1, with a weak D call TRBD1 (6 bases). This CDR3 is built from 13 residues. Trimming left V 4 bases short and J 4 bases short, with 10 bases between. From germline, CDR1 is SGHRS and CDR2 YFSETQ. Drawing the rest from reference TRBV5-1 and TRBJ2-3, the complete variable domain is KAGVTQTPRYLIKTRGQQVTLSCSPISGHRSVSWYQQTPGQGLQFLFEYFSETQRNKGNFPGRFSGRQFSNSRSEMNVSTLELGDSALYLCASSADSSDTQYFGPGTRLTVL.

This clonotype was recorded at least ten times. The chain recombines TRBV24-1 with TRBJ2-7; 9 bases agree with TRBD1. This CDR3 has 15 amino acids. The germline gives CDR1 KGHDR, CDR2 SFDVKD. The V and J ends lost 6 bases and 0 bases, in that order; junction bases with no gene match: 5. CDR3 sequence (DNA): TGTGCCACCAGTCCCGGGACAGGGAACTCCTACGAGCAGTACTTC. Its protein is CATSPGTGNSYEQYF.

The sample holds one count of this clonotype. The gene calls are TRBV5-1 and TRBJ2-4; TRBD2 agrees at 15 bases. This CDR3 is built from 17 residues. The V gene end was trimmed by 6 bases and the J gene end by 0 bases; junction bases not matched to a gene: 4. The V gene's germline CDR1 is SGHRS and CDR2 YFSETQ. In DNA, the CDR3 is TGCGCCAGCAAGGGGACTAGCGGGAGGCGAGCCAAAAACATTCAGTACTTC. Translated: CASKGTSGRRAKNIQYF. The variable domain in full, with the rest retrieved from reference TRBV5-1 and TRBJ2-4, is KAGVTQTPRYLIKTRGQQVTLSCSPISGHRSVSWYQQTPGQGLQFLFEYFSETQRNKGNFPGRFSGRQFSNSRSEMNVSTLELGDSALYLCASKGTSGRRAKNIQYFGAGTRLSVL.

The chain combines TRBV29-1 with TRBJ2-5, with a weak D call TRBD2 (6 bases). The CDR3 has 12 residues. Germline V gives CDR1 SQVTM, CDR2 ANQGSEA. Trimming removed 7 bases at V and 4 bases at J, with 13 bases between. The chain's CDR3 is CSGGDRGETQYF. CDR3 nucleotide sequence: TGCAGCGGGGGGGACCGAGGAGAGACCCAGTACTTC.

This clonotype appeared many times. V gene TRBV29-1 combines with J gene TRBJ2-7; 11 bases match TRBD2. V lost 3 bases and J lost 3; bases outside the gene matches: 1. This CDR3 has 13 amino acids. Germline V gene data show CDR1 as SQVTM and CDR2 as ANQGSEA. CDR3 sequence reads: CSVDTSGGYEQYF. CDR3 in DNA: TGCAGCGTTGATACTAGCGGGGGCTACGAGCAGTACTTC.

This clonotype was detected ten times or more. The gene calls are TRBV5-1 and TRBJ2-1, with 12 bases aligning to TRBD2. V lost 2 bases, J lost 6 bases, and 3 bases stayed unmatched. This CDR3 is built from 15 residues. Germline V gene lookup returns CDR1 SGHRS and CDR2 YFSETQ. The CDR3, as DNA: TGCGCCAGCAGCTTAATGACTAGCGGGAGCAATGAGCAGTTCTTC. Translated: CASSLMTSGSNEQFF. Full variable domain (outside the CDR3, taken from reference TRBV5-1 and TRBJ2-1): KAGVTQTPRYLIKTRGQQVTLSCSPISGHRSVSWYQQTPGQGLQFLFEYFSETQRNKGNFPGRFSGRQFSNSRSEMNVSTLELGDSALYLCASSLMTSGSNEQFFGPGTRLTVL.

This clonotype was counted at least ten times. The chain carries TRBV27 and TRBJ2-1, with 13 bases that match TRBD2. CDR1 and CDR2 (germline): MNHEY, SMNVEV (reference sequence). J gave up 1 base and V 5 bases, and 8 bases lay outside the gene matches. The CDR3 contains 18 residues. The CDR3 spells CASSLGTSGTKSYNEQFF. The CDR3, as DNA: TGTGCCAGCAGTCTCGGGACTAGCGGGACTAAATCCTACAATGAGCAGTTCTTC.

This clonotype appeared many times. The chain uses TRBV7-9 and TRBJ2-5; 8 bases match TRBD2. This CDR3 contains 16 residues. Germline V lookup: CDR1 SEHNR, CDR2 FQNEAQ (reference sequence). After removal of 2 bases from V and 2 bases from J, the junction contained 7 bases not matched to a gene. The CDR3 sequence: CASSLTRTSRQETQYF. The CDR3 DNA reads as TGTGCCAGCAGCTTAACCCGGACTAGCAGACAAGAGACCCAGTACTTC.

Ten or more counts support this clonotype. The chain has TRBV3-1 and TRBJ2-1; 13 nucleotides agree with TRBD2. With V trimmed by 0 bases and J by 4 bases, 9 bases remained unmatched. CDR1 and CDR2 from the germline V gene are LGHDT and YNNKEL (reference sequence). CDR3 length: 19 residues. CDR3 in DNA: TGTGCCAGCAGCCAAGATCGGTCTGGACTAGCGGGAGTTTACAATGAGCAGTTCTTC. Encoded protein: CASSQDRSGLAGVYNEQFF.

Concerning this clonotype: One end of the junction does not line up with germline, which may come from a read error. The chain combines TRBV3-1 with TRBJ1-2; D remains unclear. The length of the CDR3 is 14 residues. CDR1 and CDR2 from the germline V gene are LGHDT and YNNKEL (reference sequence). The CDR3 reads CASSRGDSPYGYPF. The CDR3 nucleotides are TGTGCCAGCAGCCGCGGAGATTCTCCTTATGGCTACCCCTTC.

At least ten counts were recorded for this clonotype. The genes are TRBV5-4 and TRBJ2-5; D gene unclear. Germline V CDR1 and CDR2: SGHNT, YYREEE (reference sequence). The CDR3 spans 13 residues. Trimming shortened V by 2 bases and J by 1 base, and 6 bases separated the two germline ends. CDR3 loop: CASSLNSQETQYF. The DNA for the CDR3 is TGTGCCAGCAGCTTAAACAGCCAAGAGACCCAGTACTTC.

This clonotype appeared many times. The genes are TRBV7-6 and TRBJ2-7, with 10 bases lining up with TRBD1. V trimming: 5 bases; J trimming: 5 bases; junction bases outside the gene matches: 9. The CDR3 sequence is 15 residues long. Germline V gives CDR1 SGHVS, CDR2 FNYEAQ. The chain's CDR3 is CASSPETGGKNEQYF. The CDR3 bases are TGTGCCAGCAGCCCCGAGACAGGGGGCAAGAACGAGCAGTACTTC.

The rearrangement uses TRBV29-1 and TRBJ2-1; a weak D match, TRBD2 (5 bases). This CDR3 has 14 residues. Trimming removed 1 base from V and 0 bases from J, with 7 bases in between. Germline values: CDR1 SQVTM, CDR2 ANQGSEA. Here the CDR3 DNA reads TGCAGCGTTGAAGGGACTCCCTCCTACAATGAGCAGTTCTTC. This codes for CSVEGTPSYNEQFF.

This clonotype was recorded at least ten times. The V gene is TRBV2, the J gene TRBJ1-1; a weak D match, TRBD1 (5 bases). Per germline, CDR1 SNHLY and CDR2 FYNNEI. The CDR3 consists of 13 residues. The V end was cut by 9 bases, the J end by 1 base, with 12 bases between. The CDR3 loop is CASLQGPNTEAFF. CDR3 sequence (DNA): TGTGCCAGTCTTCAGGGACCGAACACTGAAGCTTTCTTT.

This clonotype was counted many times. The V and J genes are TRBV5-1 and TRBJ2-3, with a tentative D call TRBD2 (5 bases). This CDR3 spans 14 amino acids. V was cut by 7 bases and J by 1 base, with 13 bases left in between. CDR1 SGHRS and CDR2 YFSETQ come from the germline V gene. CDR3: CASLLADRTDTQYF. The CDR3 region has the DNA TGCGCCAGCCTGCTAGCAGACCGCACAGATACGCAGTATTTT.

This clonotype was counted at least ten times. V is TRBV12-3 or TRBV12-4 and J is TRBJ2-6, with a tentative D call TRBD1 (6 bases). The V gene lost 3 bases and the J gene lost 2 bases, with 11 bases spanning the gap. This CDR3 contains 16 residues. The CDR3: CASSFGRGPGANVLTF. CDR3 bases: TGTGCCAGCAGTTTTGGCAGGGGACCTGGGGCCAACGTCCTGACTTTC.

Ten or more counts support this clonotype. This sequence joins TRBV24-1 and TRBJ2-1; 7 nucleotides line up with TRBD2. The CDR3 totals 14 residues. The junction had 10 bases not matched to a gene; V was cut back by 4 bases and J by 11 bases. Germline assignment: CDR1 KGHDR and CDR2 SFDVKD. The CDR3 region is CATSESTSLIQQFF. The CDR3 DNA reads TGTGCCACCAGTGAATCGACTAGCTTGATACAGCAGTTCTTC.